Below are 17 T cell receptor beta chains sequenced from a single sample in a study of PD-1 blockade in classical Hodgkin lymphoma. Patients all relapsed after autologous stem cell transplantation, and there was variation in brentuximab vedotin exposure. Method: immunoSEQ multiplex PCR; TCRdb's copy keeps in-frame clones and lacks some. The table has some 15,000 clones, 83% seen once. This specimen consisted of peripheral blood mononuclear cells (PBMCs), obtained at baseline. The receptor set was obtained from a human donor with classical Hodgkin lymphoma.

This clone was recorded once. The chain combines TRBV5-1 with TRBJ2-4, with 7 bases lining up with TRBD2. This CDR3 has 15 amino acids. Germline CDR1 reads SGHRS; CDR2 reads YFSETQ. Losses at the gene ends were 4 bases for V and 5 bases for J; bases not matched to a gene: 9. CDR3 bases: TGCGCCAGCAGCCCCTTGGGCGGGAGTCAAAACATTCAGTACTTC. Its protein product is CASSPLGGSQNIQYF.

The genes are TRBV9 and TRBJ1-6; D remains unclear. Trimming cost V 4 bases and J 11 bases, with 19 bases left between them. The CDR3 is 15 amino acids. Germline V gene lookup returns CDR1 SGDLS and CDR2 YYNGEE. The CDR3, as DNA: TGTGCCAGCAGCCCCCACACCGGGGTAATTGCACCCCTCCACTTT. Translated: CASSPHTGVIAPLHF.

The chain recombines TRBV13 with TRBJ2-1; 10 nucleotides agree with TRBD1. J gave up 2 bases and V 4 bases, and 5 bases lay outside the gene matches. Germline V CDR1 and CDR2: PRHDT, FYEKMQ (reference sequence). This CDR3 region has 16 residues. The CDR3 is CASSSPGTGAYNEQFF. The CDR3 bases are TGTGCCAGCAGCTCCCCGGGGACAGGGGCCTACAATGAGCAGTTCTTC.

The chain joins TRBV7-9 to TRBJ2-5; no clear D. Deletions cut 3 bases from V and 4 bases from J, with 3 bases between. CDR1 and CDR2 from the germline V gene are SEHNR and FQNEAQ (reference sequence). There are 11 residues in the CDR3. CDR3 amino acids: CASSLAETQYF. In nucleotides, the CDR3 is TGTGCCAGCAGCTTGGCAGAGACCCAGTACTTC. Full variable domain (rest looked up from reference TRBV7-9 and TRBJ2-5): DTGVSQNPRHKITKRGQNVTFRCDPISEHNRLYWYRQTLGQGPEFLTYFQNEAQLEKSRLLSDRFSAERPKGSFSTLEIQRTEQGDSAMYLCASSLAETQYFGPGTRLLVL.

This clone appeared once. The chain links TRBV7-2 to TRBJ2-7; 7 positions match TRBD1. Trimming took 0 bases from V and 0 from J; bases not matched to a gene: 14. Germline loops: CDR1 SGHTA, CDR2 FQGNSA. This CDR3 is built from 19 residues. The CDR3 reads CASSLAIRHRGLFSYEQYF. In DNA form, the CDR3 reads TGTGCCAGCAGCTTAGCCATTAGACACAGGGGATTGTTCTCCTACGAGCAGTACTTC.

The V call is TRBV7-2, the J call TRBJ1-2; D gene ambiguous. V was cut by 5 bases and J by 8 bases, with 9 bases left in between. The CDR3 spans 11 residues. Germline values: CDR1 SGHTA, CDR2 FQGNSA. In DNA form, the CDR3 reads TGTGCCAGCAGCCTACGGAGGGGCTACACCTTC. Its protein product is CASSLRRGYTF. Full variable domain (rest looked up from reference TRBV7-2 and TRBJ1-2): GAGVSQSPSNKVTEKGKDVELRCDPISGHTALYWYRQSLGQGLEFLIYFQGNSAPDKSGLPSDRFSAERTGGSVSTLTIQRTQQEDSAVYLCASSLRRGYTFGSGTRLTVV.

V gene TRBV7-9 combines with J gene TRBJ2-3; 12 bases agree with TRBD2. After removal of 5 bases from V and 4 bases from J, the junction contained 4 bases not matched to a gene. This CDR3 has 15 residues. Germline CDR1 reads SEHNR; CDR2 reads FQNEAQ (reference sequence). CDR3: CASSRTSGESDTQYF. CDR3 nucleotides: TGTGCCAGCAGCCGGACTAGCGGGGAGTCAGATACGCAGTATTTT. The full variable domain, in which reference TRBV7-9 and TRBJ2-3 provide the parts outside the CDR3, is DTGVSQNPRHKITKRGQNVTFRCDPISEHNRLYWYRQTLGQGPEFLTYFQNEAQLEKSRLLSDRFSAERPKGSFSTLEIQRTEQGDSAMYLCASSRTSGESDTQYFGPGTRLTVL.

This chain uses TRBV19 with TRBJ1-1; a possible D gene is TRBD1 (5 bases). CDR1 and CDR2 (germline): LNHDA, SQIVND (reference sequence). This CDR3 has 20 amino acids. V was clipped by 0 bases and J by 1 base, with 24 bases between them. The CDR3 DNA sequence: TGTGCCAGTAGTATAGATCTTTTTATCAGAATCGGGGGAAGGAACACTGAAGCTTTCTTT. Its protein product is CASSIDLFIRIGGRNTEAFF.

The table lists this clone with a few counts. The chain employs TRBV29-1 and TRBJ1-5; no firm D call. CDR1 and CDR2 (germline): SQVTM, ANQGSEA. This CDR3 has 13 residues. The germline V and J ends were trimmed by 4 bases and 5 bases, with 12 bases remaining between them. CDR3 loop: CSVAARRDQPQHF. CDR3 coding DNA: TGCAGCGTTGCGGCCCGGAGGGATCAGCCCCAGCATTTT.

This rearrangement joins TRBV5-8 to TRBJ2-2; no reliable D call. Germline V CDR1 and CDR2: SGHTS, YDEGEE. V was cut by 4 bases and J by 7 bases, with 8 bases left in between. This CDR3 region has 12 residues. CDR3 residues: CASSELFGELFF. In nucleotides, the CDR3 is TGTGCCAGCAGCGAACTGTTCGGGGAGCTGTTTTTT.

This clone was observed once. The chain combines TRBV19 with TRBJ2-5, with 8 bases fitting TRBD1. Looked up from germline, CDR1 is LNHDA and CDR2 is SQIVND (reference sequence). The CDR3 consists of 12 residues. V lost 8 bases, J lost 1 base, and 0 bases stayed unmatched. The CDR3 sequence is CASGTGQETQYF. As DNA, the CDR3 is TGTGCCAGTGGGACAGGCCAAGAGACCCAGTACTTC.

The chain uses TRBV27 and TRBJ2-3; 8 bases agree with TRBD1. CDR3 size: 15 residues. Germline CDR1 is MNHEY and CDR2 is SMNVEV (reference sequence). The junction had 7 bases not matched to a gene; V was cut back by 5 bases and J by 3 bases. CDR3 amino acids: CASSRDRGLTDTQYF. The CDR3 coding sequence is TGTGCCAGCAGTAGAGACAGGGGTCTGACAGATACGCAGTATTTT.

V gene TRBV4-3 combines with J gene TRBJ2-1, with D possibly matching TRBD1 (5 bases). Trimming pared 2 bases from V and 3 bases from J, leaving 14 bases between. The CDR3 runs 16 residues. CDR1 is LGHNA and CDR2 is YSLEER in the germline V gene. The CDR3 loop reads CASSQNARAHYNEQFF. The CDR3 DNA follows: TGCGCCAGCAGCCAAAACGCCAGGGCCCACTACAATGAGCAGTTCTTC.

The chain links TRBV28 to TRBJ1-6, with TRBD1 matching 10 bases. Germline lookup yields CDR1 MDHEN and CDR2 SYDVKM. V was pared by 5 bases and J by 7 bases, with 8 bases of the junction left unmatched. The CDR3 is 16 residues long. Written as DNA, the CDR3 is TGTGCCAGCAGTCCAACGACAGGGGGCTCAAATTCACCCCTCCACTTT. This codes for CASSPTTGGSNSPLHF.

The chain uses TRBV10-3 and TRBJ2-5; TRBD1 aligns across 10 bases. The V and J ends lost 4 bases and 4 bases, in that order; junction bases with no gene match: 6. The CDR3 sequence is 15 residues long. The germline gives CDR1 ENHRY, CDR2 SYGVKD. The CDR3 DNA reads as TGTGCCATCAGTGTAGGACAGGGGGTAGTAGAGACCCAGTACTTC. This encodes CAISVGQGVVETQYF.

This clone is a singleton in its sample. The J gene is TRBJ2-7, the V gene TRBV7-6; 10 bases line up with TRBD2. The CDR3 runs to 15 residues. The ends lost 2 bases at V and 1 base at J; junction bases unmatched: 2. Germline-derived CDR1 and CDR2 are SGHVS and FNYEAQ. CDR3 bases: TGTGCCAGCAGCTTATATAGCGGGGGGTCCTACGAGCAGTACTTC. It yields the protein CASSLYSGGSYEQYF.

V is TRBV6-6 and J is TRBJ1-1; no definite D call. The germline V gene has CDR1 MNHNY and CDR2 SVGAGI (reference sequence). The CDR3 runs 14 residues. V gave up 2 bases and J gave up 3 bases, with 10 bases separating them. CDR3 DNA: TGTGCCAGCAGTTACAGGGCTTTGGACACTGAAGCTTTCTTT. Translation: CASSYRALDTEAFF.